This T cell receptor beta chain was profiled in a study of cytomegalovirus exposure and HLA in healthy donors. On this clone itself: Antigen: not known.

There are 14 residues in the CDR3. Trimming removed 1 base from V and 3 bases from J; junction bases left unmatched: 2. Germline CDR1 reads LGHNA; CDR2 reads YSLEER. Libraries were prepared by immunoSEQ multiplex PCR; TCRdb keeps only in-frame clonotypes and omits some of them. The sample includes about 150,000 clones, about 82% of them seen just once. Regarding the study as a whole: Most TCR sequences proved rare, with some public TCRs found in many donors. High specificity and sensitivity for cytomegalovirus status were reported for the classifier.

Sequenced: PBMCs. The clonotype was recovered from a human donor in good health. The V gene is TRBV4-3, the J gene TRBJ2-7; TRBD1 agrees at 8 bases. CDR3 sequence (DNA): TGCGCCAGCAGCCAAGGACAGGGGTTCTACGAGCAGTACTTC. This gives the protein CASSQGQGFYEQYF.